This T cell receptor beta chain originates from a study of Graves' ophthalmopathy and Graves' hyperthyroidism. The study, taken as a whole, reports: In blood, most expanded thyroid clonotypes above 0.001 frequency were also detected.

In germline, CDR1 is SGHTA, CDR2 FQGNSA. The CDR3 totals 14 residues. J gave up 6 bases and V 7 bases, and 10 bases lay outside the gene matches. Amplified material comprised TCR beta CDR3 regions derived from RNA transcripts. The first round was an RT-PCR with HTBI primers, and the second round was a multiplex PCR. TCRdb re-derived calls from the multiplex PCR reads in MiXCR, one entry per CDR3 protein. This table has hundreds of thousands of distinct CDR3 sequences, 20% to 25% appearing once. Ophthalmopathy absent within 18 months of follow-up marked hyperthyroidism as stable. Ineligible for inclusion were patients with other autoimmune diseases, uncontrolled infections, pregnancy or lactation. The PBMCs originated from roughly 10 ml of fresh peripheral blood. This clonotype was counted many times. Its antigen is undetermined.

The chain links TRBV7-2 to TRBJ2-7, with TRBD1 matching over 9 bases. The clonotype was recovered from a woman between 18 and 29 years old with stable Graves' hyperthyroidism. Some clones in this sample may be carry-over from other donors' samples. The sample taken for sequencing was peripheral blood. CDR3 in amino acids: CASTEITGGGEQYF. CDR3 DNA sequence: TGTGCCAGCACCGAAATCACAGGGGGCGGCGAGCAGTACTTC.